This T cell receptor beta chain came from a study of blood T cell repertoires in COVID-19. The protocol was immunoSEQ multiplex PCR, while the TCRdb copy is restricted to in-frame clones and leaves out a portion. The sample holds 150,000 to 200,000 clones, 70% to 85% seen once. CDR1 and CDR2 (germline): SGHAT, FQNNGV. The CDR3 is 14 residues long. Between the trimmed V and J ends, which lost 1 base and 5 bases, there was a span of 8 bases. Sequenced: peripheral blood. The clonotype was recovered from a woman aged 80 or older with acute or convalescent COVID-19. This chain connects TRBV11-2 to TRBJ2-2; D is perhaps TRBD2 (5 bases). The DNA for the CDR3 is TGTGCCAGCAGCTTAGCGGGGTCGACCGGGGAGCTGTTTTTT. Its protein product is CASSLAGSTGELFF.